The subject of this entry is one T cell receptor (beta chain). The antigen is unknown. This sample was included in a study of regulatory dendritic cells for organ transplantation. Study results and caveats: Memory CD8+ T cells were the most oligoclonal; naive cells were highly diverse.

The assay was immunoSEQ multiplex PCR, and TCRdb's table has in-frame clones only and misses some. The sample has about 17,000 clones; under 80% are singletons. There are 13 residues in the CDR3. From germline, CDR1 is SQVTM and CDR2 ANQGSEA. Trimming cost V 6 bases and J 5 bases, with 14 bases left between them. Sorted T cells were CFSE-labeled and cultured 5 days with allogeneic regulatory or mature dendritic cells at 1:10. This receptor was obtained from a human donor in good health. The chain combines TRBV29-1 with TRBJ1-3; D might be TRBD1 (6 bases). Specimen: memory CD4+ T cells from blood cultured with regulatory dendritic cells. The subset is: CD45RO+ memory T cells. This CDR3 reads CSVADRNRNTIYF. In DNA form, the CDR3 reads TGCAGCGTCGCTGACAGGAACCGAAACACCATATATTTT.